Each of the 6 T cell receptor beta chains below was sequenced from the same sample in a study of blood T cells in healthy people across ages (dated by TCRdb to the mid-2010s). The library was produced with 5' RACE. Instrument on record: Illumina HiSeq 2500. A second PCR of 7 to 11 cycles was performed with a sample-barcoded 5' primer and a J-beta primer mix. The public reads were reanalyzed by TCRdb: fastp trimming at Q25, MiXCR alignment, in-frame beta chains only. Identical CDR3 protein sequences are pooled into one entry, listed with their most common genes and DNA. The sample data list approximately 800,000 distinct CDR3 sequences, and under 30% of these were observed just once. The ten most abundant clones make up less than 3.5% of the sample. These same records also appear under a second study, on T cells of mothers and their children.

Sequencing input: blood. These receptors originate from a boy between 10 and 17 years old in good health.

This clonotype was detected only a few times. The chain has TRBV6-6 and TRBJ2-5; D gene uncertain. Near its end, the DNA agrees better with TRBJ2-7, so the J call may be wrong. The CDR3 sequence is 13 residues long. Germline loops: CDR1 MNHNY, CDR2 SVGAGI (reference sequence). This CDR3 reads CASSYSVRYEQYF. The DNA for the CDR3 is TGTGCCAGCAGTTACTCAGTGAGGTACGAGCAGTACTTC.

This clonotype was observed many times. The chain recombines TRBV28 with TRBJ1-5; D uncertain. Trimming took off 2 bases at V and 4 bases at J, with 3 bases between the two ends. Germline CDR1 is MDHEN and CDR2 is SYDVKM. This CDR3 contains 12 residues. Here the CDR3 reads CASSLNNQPQHF. CDR3 bases: TGTGCCAGCAGTTTAAATAATCAGCCCCAGCATTTT.

The table lists this clonotype with a few counts. This sequence joins TRBV3-1 and TRBJ2-5; 9 bases match TRBD2. After removal of 0 bases from V and 1 base from J, the junction contained 6 bases not matched to a gene. Germline CDR1 and CDR2: LGHDT and YNNKEL (reference sequence). The CDR3 length is 17 residues. CDR3 DNA: TGTGCCAGCAGCCAAGAGATACGAGCGGGGGGCCAAGAGACCCAGTACTTC. It encodes CASSQEIRAGGQETQYF.

This clonotype has a single count. V and J are TRBV5-4 and TRBJ2-2, with a tentative D call TRBD2 (6 bases). This CDR3 comprises 15 residues. The germline V and J ends were trimmed by 0 bases and 5 bases, with 11 bases remaining between them. CDR1 and CDR2 from the germline V gene are SGHNT and YYREEE (reference sequence). In DNA form, the CDR3 reads TGTGCCAGCAGCTTGGCCGGGAGTGGGACCGGGGAGCTGTTTTTT. It encodes CASSLAGSGTGELFF.

V is TRBV11-3 and J is TRBJ2-1; possibly TRBD1 for D (5 bases). There are 14 residues in the CDR3. V was clipped by 3 bases and J by 6 bases, with 12 bases between them. From germline, CDR1 is SGHNT and CDR2 YENEEA. CDR3 sequence reads: CASSLRQGVNEQFF. CDR3 nucleotide sequence: TGTGCCAGCAGCTTGAGGCAAGGGGTCAATGAGCAGTTCTTC.

This clonotype has a handful of counts. This chain links TRBV6-1 with TRBJ2-6; D uncertain. Germline lookup yields CDR1 MNHNS and CDR2 SASEGT. The V and J ends lost 8 bases and 4 bases respectively, with 9 bases between them. This CDR3 contains 13 residues. CDR3: CASRADGANVLTF. The CDR3, as DNA: TGTGCCAGCCGGGCAGACGGGGCCAACGTCCTGACTTTC.